The T cell receptor (beta chain) under discussion was sequenced for a study of neurological immune-mediated disorders. General study points: HTLV-1-associated myelopathy led in TCR clonal expansion, while multiple sclerosis ranked lowest, below healthy controls.

The CDR3 length is 12 residues. V was cut by 8 bases and J by 4 bases, with 8 bases left in between. CDR1 and CDR2 (germline): SSHAT, FNYEAQ (reference sequence). One entry per CDR3 protein, called by TCRdb with MiXCR from the 5' RACE reads. Among tens of thousands of distinct CDR3 sequences listed, over 9% were seen once. This clonotype has ten or more counts. The antigen is unknown. The rearrangement joins TRBV7-7 to TRBJ2-2, with a tentative D call TRBD2 (6 bases). The sample was PBMCs. This clonotype was sampled from a man in his 70s with HTLV-1-associated myelopathy (HAM/TSP). CDR3 protein: CASGAGTGELFF. As DNA, the CDR3 is TGTGCCAGCGGAGCGGGCACCGGGGAGCTGTTTTTT.